The TCR beta chain under discussion was sequenced for a study of T cells in Graves' hyperthyroidism and ophthalmopathy (dated by TCRdb to about 2019). Study-wide context: Peripheral blood was collected at initial diagnosis, before any treatment. TCR V-J signatures able to tell the groups apart were searched for in a discovery cohort of 90 to 100 patients, of whom 43 had Graves' ophthalmopathy and around 57 had stable Graves' hyperthyroidism. After sampling, hyperthyroidism patients received methimazole starting at 30 mg daily, and ophthalmopathy patients received high-dose intravenous methylprednisolone. The roughly 94 discovery patients were randomly divided into training and test sets at a 7:3 ratio. The paper describes TCR Vbeta CDR3 sequencing of 140 or so peripheral blood samples, made up of 43 ophthalmopathy patients, around 73 hyperthyroidism patients and 17 progressor patients. Prospective prediction of ophthalmopathy was tested in an independent validation cohort consisting of some 19 hyperthyroidism patients and 17 patients who later progressed to ophthalmopathy. In addition, the study compared T-cell repertoires in thyroid tissue and in blood from roughly 6 Graves' hyperthyroidism patients.

Ophthalmopathy patients had moderately to severely active disease, Clinical Activity Score of at least 3, NOSPECS grade of at least 4, and duration under 3 months. Patients with uncontrolled infections, other autoimmune diseases, pregnancy or lactation were excluded. Diagnoses were based on clinical symptoms, serum thyroxine and TRAb, thyroid ultrasound and orbital computed tomography. Ficoll-Paque density gradient centrifugation was used to isolate PBMCs from around 10 ml of fresh peripheral blood. Trizol reagent was used to extract total RNA, and RNA quality was then checked on an Agilent 2100 Bioanalyzer. What the work shows at the level of the full study, not this receptor alone: In validation, the model predicted progression to ophthalmopathy a median of roughly six months before onset, with roughly 70% sensitivity and more than 72% specificity. Most expanded thyroid clonotypes (frequency above 0.001) were also detected in blood, a finding suggesting that blood repertoires may reflect thyroid immune responses. Ophthalmopathy was separated from stable hyperthyroidism by a 13 V-J signature model, with about 88% sensitivity and just over 81% specificity obtained in cross-validation and 80%/75% obtained in testing. Sample size was not statistically predetermined, and blinding of investigators to group allocation was not performed.

This clonotype was found many times. Its antigen is still unknown. No per-base quality is available; no much larger clone lies one base away. CDR3 length: 14 amino acids, cysteine to phenylalanine. Here the CDR3 DNA is all that survives: 42 bases in frame from base 1. V and J are truncated by 3 bases and 3 bases respectively, leaving an intervening sequence of 12 bases. The TCR beta CDR3 regions were amplified from the RNA transcripts. A first-round RT-PCR of the TCR CDR3 used the HTBI primer set with the Qiagen OneStep RT-PCR kit. Libraries were constructed in a second round of multiplex PCR, after which size selection and purification were performed. Paired-end sequencing of the libraries was performed with 100 bp reads on an Illumina HiSeq2000. Per the source publication's procedure: SOAPnuke was used to process the raw data, removing reads that contained adapters or uncalled bases, had a mean Phred below 15, or lacked an exact match to the constant primer or identifier. COPE v1.2.5 was used to merge high-quality paired reads, and clonotypes were defined as unique nucleotide sequences. MiTCR v1.1 was used to align the clonotypes against IMGT TRBV, TRBD and TRBJ reference segments. The analysis was restricted to V-J combinations with a frequency above 0.0001, which together covered about 99% of the repertoires. The TCS score was defined as the ratio of F50 (clonal expansion) to E x V (chaos), calculated using BLOSUM62-based TCRdist between CDR3 peptides within each V-J. Welch's t-statistics and random forest reduced around 510 V-J features to 13, which were used in a naive Bayes classifier (R e1071). In TCRdb, the public reads were trimmed at Q25 with fastp and aligned with MiXCR, with productive beta chains retained. Each entry merges the rows of one CDR3 protein and shows their most common DNA and genes. The V and J calls and clone size come from TCRdb's table, not from the authors' own analysis. The sample profile shows 200,000 to 300,000 distinct CDR3 sequences; about 25% of them were found once. The ten largest clones represent 35% to 40% of the sample.

The rearranged segments are TRBV12-3 or TRBV12-4 and TRBJ2-7; the D region possibly corresponds to TRBD1 (5 bases align). Material: blood. The TCR originated in a woman aged 40 to 55 with Graves' ophthalmopathy. The nucleotides read TGTGCCAGCAGTTTCCAGGGCGGAGACTACGAGCAGTACTTC. This translates into CASSFQGGDYEQYF.